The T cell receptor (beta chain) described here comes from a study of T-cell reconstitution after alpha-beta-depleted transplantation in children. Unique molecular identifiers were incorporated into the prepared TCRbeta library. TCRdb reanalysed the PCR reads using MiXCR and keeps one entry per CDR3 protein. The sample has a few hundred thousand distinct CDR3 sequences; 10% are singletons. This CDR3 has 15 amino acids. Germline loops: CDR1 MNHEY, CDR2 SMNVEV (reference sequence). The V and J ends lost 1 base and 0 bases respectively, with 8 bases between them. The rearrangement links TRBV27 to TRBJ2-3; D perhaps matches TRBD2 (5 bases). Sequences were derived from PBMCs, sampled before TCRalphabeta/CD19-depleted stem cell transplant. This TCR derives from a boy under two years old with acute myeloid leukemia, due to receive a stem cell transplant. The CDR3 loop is CASSLFRRSTDTQYF. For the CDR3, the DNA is TGTGCCAGCAGTTTATTCAGGAGGAGCACAGATACGCAGTATTTT.